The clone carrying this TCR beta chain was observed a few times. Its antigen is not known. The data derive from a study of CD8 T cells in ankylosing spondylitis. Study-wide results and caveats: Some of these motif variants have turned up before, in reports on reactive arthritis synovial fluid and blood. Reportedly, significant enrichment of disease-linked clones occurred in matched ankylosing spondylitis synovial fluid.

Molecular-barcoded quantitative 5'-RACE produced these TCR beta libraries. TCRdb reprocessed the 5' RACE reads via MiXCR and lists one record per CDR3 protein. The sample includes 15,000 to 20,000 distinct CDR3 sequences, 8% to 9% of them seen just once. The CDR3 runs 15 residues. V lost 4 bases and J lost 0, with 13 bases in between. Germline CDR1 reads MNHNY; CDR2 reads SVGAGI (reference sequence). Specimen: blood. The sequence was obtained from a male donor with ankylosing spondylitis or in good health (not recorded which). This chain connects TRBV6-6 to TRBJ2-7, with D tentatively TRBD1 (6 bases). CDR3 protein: CASSLTTGSSYEQYF. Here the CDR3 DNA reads TGTGCCAGCAGTTTAACAACAGGGAGCTCCTACGAGCAGTACTTC.